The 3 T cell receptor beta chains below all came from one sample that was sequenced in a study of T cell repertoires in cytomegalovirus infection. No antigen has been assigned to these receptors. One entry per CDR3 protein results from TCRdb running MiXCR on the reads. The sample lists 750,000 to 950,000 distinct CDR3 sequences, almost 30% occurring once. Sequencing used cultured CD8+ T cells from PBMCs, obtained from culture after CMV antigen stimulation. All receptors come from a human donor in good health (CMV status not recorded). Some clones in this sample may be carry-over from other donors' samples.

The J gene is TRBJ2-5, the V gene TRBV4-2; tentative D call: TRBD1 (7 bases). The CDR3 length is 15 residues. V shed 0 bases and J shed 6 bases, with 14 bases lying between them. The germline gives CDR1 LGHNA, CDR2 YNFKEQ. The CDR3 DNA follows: TGTGCCAGCAGCCAAGATCAACAGGGGAGGAAGACCCAGTACTTC. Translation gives CASSQDQQGRKTQYF.

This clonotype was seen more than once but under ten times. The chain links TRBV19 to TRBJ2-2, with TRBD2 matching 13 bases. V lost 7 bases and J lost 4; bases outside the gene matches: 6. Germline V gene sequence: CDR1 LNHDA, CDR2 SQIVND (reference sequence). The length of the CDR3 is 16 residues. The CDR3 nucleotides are TGTGCCAGTACACTAGCGGGGGGGCCTGGCACCGGGGAGCTGTTTTTT. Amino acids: CASTLAGGPGTGELFF.

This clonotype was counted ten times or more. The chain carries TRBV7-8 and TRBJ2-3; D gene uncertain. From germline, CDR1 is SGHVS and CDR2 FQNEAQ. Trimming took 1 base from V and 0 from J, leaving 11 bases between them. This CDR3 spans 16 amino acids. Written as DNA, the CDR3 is TGTGCCAGCAGCTTAGTAGGGCTGCTGAGCACAGATACGCAGTATTTT. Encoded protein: CASSLVGLLSTDTQYF.